This T cell receptor (beta chain) derives from a study of OX40 agonist ivuxolimab in advanced cancers. This clone was detected ten times or more. Antigen specificity is unknown. Distinct nucleotide sequences in the sample also encode this CDR3. The timepoints at which blood was sampled were baseline, cycle 4 day 1, and cycle 7 day 1. The CDR3 extends over 15 amino acids. From germline, CDR1 is LGHNA and CDR2 YNFKEQ. Trimming cost V 3 bases and J 2 bases; bases outside gene matches: 3. Study outcomes and limitations: In the 0.1 to 3.0 mg/kg range, CD4+ and CD8+ blood T cells had expanded clonally by week 6. Some nonresponders also had low normalized T-cell clonal expansion. Relative to CD4+, CD8+ T cells held more expanded clones on average.

The table came from immunoSEQ multiplex PCR; TCRdb's copy has only in-frame clones and leaves some out. There are approximately 70,000 clones in the sample; about four fifths occur only once, and roughly 6.2% lies in the top ten. The chain links TRBV4-2 to TRBJ1-3; 8 bases map to TRBD1. This specimen was CD4+ or CD8+ T cells sorted from blood, taken in a trial of the OX40 agonist ivuxolimab. The TCR comes from an adult with an advanced solid tumor such as melanoma, head and neck, liver or kidney cancer. The CDR3 coding sequence is TGTGCCAGCAGCCAGGAGGACAGGGCTGGAAACACCATATATTTT. Translated, it gives CASSQEDRAGNTIYF.